What follows are 20 T cell receptor beta chains derived from one specimen sequenced in a study of T cells after yellow fever vaccination. TCRdb fed the 5' RACE reads into MiXCR, producing one record per CDR3 protein. The sample lists 150,000 to 200,000 distinct CDR3 sequences, around 9.7% occurring once. The starting material was CD8+ T cells sorted from PBMCs, obtained 45 days after the yellow fever booster vaccination. The origin of the receptors is a man aged 18-30 years who received the YFV17D yellow fever vaccine.

This clonotype was recorded many times. V gene TRBV12-3 or TRBV12-4 combines with J gene TRBJ1-2; D is ambiguous. Trimming shortened V by 3 bases and J by 4 bases, and 12 bases separated the two germline ends. This CDR3 is 14 amino acids long. The CDR3: CASSFSPVVYGYTF. CDR3 bases: TGTGCCAGCAGTTTTAGCCCGGTGGTCTATGGCTACACCTTC.

V gene TRBV11-2 combines with J gene TRBJ2-3; weak D call: TRBD2 (5 bases). The length of the CDR3 is 15 residues. V lost 8 bases and J lost 4, with 19 bases in between. Germline values: CDR1 SGHAT, CDR2 FQNNGV. Here the CDR3 reads CASDPKDSTPDTQYF. The CDR3 DNA sequence: TGTGCCAGCGATCCAAAGGACTCTACGCCAGATACGCAGTATTTT.

This clonotype was seen more than once but under ten times. The chain joins TRBV7-9 to TRBJ1-1, with D perhaps matching TRBD1 (6 bases). CDR3 length: 15 amino acids. CDR1 is SEHNR and CDR2 is FQNEAQ in the germline V gene (reference sequence). With 5 bases removed from V and 2 bases from J, the gap between germline ends came to 15 bases. The CDR3 DNA follows: TGTGCCAGCAGCAACAGGGCTAGAGGTAACACTGAAGCTTTCTTT. Its translation: CASSNRARGNTEAFF.

This clonotype has a handful of counts. The chain's CDR3 is CSVEDRGGRAGELFF. The CDR3 nucleotides read TGCAGCGTTGAAGATAGAGGCGGGAGGGCCGGGGAGCTGTTTTTT. The chain carries TRBV29-1 and TRBJ2-2; 9 bases align to TRBD2. Germline values: CDR1 SQVTM, CDR2 ANQGSEA. Losses at the gene ends were 0 bases for V and 6 bases for J; bases not matched to a gene: 5. The CDR3 consists of 15 residues.

As concerns this clonotype: The CDR3 does not end in the conserved phenylalanine or tryptophan, so this is likely a read error. V is TRBV7-9 and J is TRBJ1-5, with 7 bases identical to TRBD1. The CDR3 loop spans 14 amino acids. In germline, CDR1 is SEHNR, CDR2 FQNEAQ (reference sequence). V lost 5 bases and J lost 4; bases outside the gene matches: 5. CDR3 in DNA: TGTGCCAGCAGCCCAGGACAGGTGAATCAGCCCCAGCATCTT. It encodes CASSPGQVNQPQHL.

This clonotype was picked up a small number of times. The chain couples TRBV6-5 to TRBJ1-2; D remains ambiguous. CDR3 size: 14 residues. V was trimmed by 0 bases and J by 6 bases, leaving 11 bases between them. CDR1 and CDR2 (germline): MNHEY, SVGAGI. As DNA, the CDR3 is TGTGCCAGCAGTTACTCGATATACAGTCATGGCTACACCTTC. Translating gives CASSYSIYSHGYTF.

This clonotype showed up just a few times. V is TRBV3-1 and J is TRBJ2-2; the match to TRBD2 covers 10 bases. The CDR3 extends over 18 amino acids. The V segment lost 0 bases and the J segment 1 base; nucleotides outside the gene matches: 5. Germline values: CDR1 LGHDT, CDR2 YNNKEL (reference sequence). In nucleotides, the CDR3 is TGTGCCAGCAGCCAAGAATCGCTAGCGGGGGAGAACACCGGGGAGCTGTTTTTT. Its protein is CASSQESLAGENTGELFF.

This clonotype was picked up a small number of times. The gene calls are TRBV4-2 and TRBJ1-1, with 7 bases fitting TRBD1. Germline CDR1 and CDR2: LGHNA and YNFKEQ. CDR3 length: 16 residues. The J segment lost 0 bases and the V segment lost 2 bases, leaving 6 bases of the junction unmatched. CDR3 sequence reads: CASSQPSTGMNTEAFF. The CDR3 bases are TGTGCCAGCAGCCAACCCTCGACAGGGATGAACACTGAAGCTTTCTTT.

This chain links TRBV23-1 with TRBJ1-1; no clear D. TRBV23-1 is assigned to the ORF class and has an uncertain function. The V and J ends lost 0 bases and 0 bases respectively, with 11 bases between them. The CDR3 loop spans 16 amino acids. DNA of the CDR3: TGCGCCAGCAGTCAATCGGTTCTCTTCATGAACACTGAAGCTTTCTTT. It encodes CASSQSVLFMNTEAFF.

The V call is TRBV7-9, the J call TRBJ1-6, with TRBD1 as a possible D gene (5 bases). The CDR3 is 13 amino acids. Trimming cost V 5 bases and J 9 bases, with 11 bases left between them. In germline, CDR1 is SEHNR, CDR2 FQNEAQ (reference sequence). The CDR3 protein is CASSQGDFSPLHF. In DNA form, the CDR3 reads TGTGCCAGCAGCCAAGGGGACTTTTCACCCCTCCACTTT.

This clonotype was counted many times. J is TRBJ2-5 and V is TRBV5-4, with a tentative D call TRBD2 (7 bases). The V end lost 4 bases, the J end lost 2 bases, and 15 bases lay between the germline ends. Germline loops: CDR1 SGHNT, CDR2 YYREEE (reference sequence). The CDR3 contains 15 residues. The CDR3 sequence: CASSLQGLTQETQYF. CDR3 sequence (DNA): TGTGCCAGCAGCCTACAGGGACTAACGCAAGAGACCCAGTACTTC. Looking up the rest from reference TRBV5-4 and TRBJ2-5 gives the full variable domain: ETGVTQSPTHLIKTRGQQVTLRCSSQSGHNTVSWYQQALGQGPQFIFQYYREEENGRGNFPPRFSGLQFPNYSSELNVNALELDDSALYLCASSLQGLTQETQYFGPGTRLLVL.

The table lists this clonotype with a few counts. This chain uses TRBV27 with TRBJ2-6; D might be TRBD1 (6 bases). Trimming cost V 6 bases and J 2 bases, with 29 bases left between them. The length of the CDR3 is 21 residues. CDR1 is MNHEY, CDR2 SMNVEV, per germline (reference sequence). The CDR3 region has the DNA TGTGCCAGCAGCCCCGGCTGGGACATTACTGATTCAACAACTGGGGCCAACGTCCTGACTTTC. Amino acid sequence: CASSPGWDITDSTTGANVLTF. The full variable domain, in which reference TRBV27 and TRBJ2-6 provide the parts outside the CDR3, is EAQVTQNPRYLITVTGKKLTVTCSQNMNHEYMSWYRQDPGLGLRQIYYSMNVEVTDKGDVPEGYKVSRKEKRNFPLILESPSPNQTSLYFCASSPGWDITDSTTGANVLTFGAGSRLTVL.

The count of this clonotype is one. The gene calls are TRBV10-3 and TRBJ1-1; D may be TRBD1 (6 bases). This CDR3 contains 13 residues. Between the trimmed V and J ends, which lost 10 bases and 6 bases, there was a span of 18 bases. The germline gives CDR1 ENHRY, CDR2 SYGVKD. CDR3 DNA: TGTGCCAACTACGACAGGCGGTTGTCTGAAGCTTTCTTT. Encoded protein: CANYDRRLSEAFF.

This clonotype has just a few counts. The chain couples TRBV7-9 to TRBJ2-3; 7 nucleotides match TRBD1. The CDR3 has 15 amino acids. J lost 2 bases, V lost 7 bases, and 9 bases had no gene match. CDR1 SEHNR and CDR2 FQNEAQ come from the germline V gene (reference sequence). Written as DNA, the CDR3 is TGTGCCAGCATCCTCCGGGACAGTCTCACAGATACGCAGTATTTT. Amino acids: CASILRDSLTDTQYF.

This clonotype was counted a few times. The chain combines TRBV29-1 with TRBJ2-3; the D is unclear. The V end lost 2 bases, the J end lost 8 bases, and 14 bases lay between the germline ends. Germline lookup yields CDR1 SQVTM and CDR2 ANQGSEA. This CDR3 spans 13 amino acids. The CDR3 loop is CSVERHGVVTQYF. In DNA form, the CDR3 reads TGCAGCGTTGAAAGGCACGGTGTGGTTACGCAGTATTTT.

This clonotype was seen a handful of times. The chain uses TRBV6-2 or TRBV6-3 and TRBJ2-5; possible D gene TRBD2, 6 bases. The CDR3 length is 14 residues. Trimming took 5 bases from V and 5 from J, leaving 15 bases between them. Per the germline V gene, CDR1 is MNHEY and CDR2 is SVGEGT. CDR3 residues: CASSGWGDRETQYF. Here the CDR3 DNA reads TGTGCCAGCAGTGGATGGGGGGACCGGGAGACCCAGTACTTC.

The chain combines TRBV7-9 with TRBJ1-2; D is ambiguous. This CDR3 has 13 amino acids. V shed 0 bases and J shed 6 bases, with 8 bases lying between them. Germline CDR1 and CDR2: SEHNR and FQNEAQ (reference sequence). The CDR3 nucleotides are TGTGCCAGCAGCTTAGCCTTCTCTGATGGCTACACCTTC. It specifies CASSLAFSDGYTF.

This chain uses TRBV6-5 with TRBJ2-3, with TRBD2 matching 9 bases. Germline V CDR1 and CDR2: MNHEY, SVGAGI. The CDR3 is 15 amino acids. Trimming cost V 4 bases and J 6 bases; bases outside gene matches: 8. The CDR3 loop is CASSSLAGTPDTQYF. The CDR3 nucleotides read TGTGCCAGCAGTTCTCTAGCGGGGACCCCCGATACGCAGTATTTT.

J is TRBJ2-5 and V is TRBV5-8; D is undetermined. The CDR3 spans 14 residues. V dropped 4 bases and J dropped 2 bases, with 12 bases sitting between them. CDR1 is SGHTS, CDR2 YDEGEE, per germline. The CDR3 DNA reads TGTGCCAGCAGCACGCGGACGGTACAAGAGACCCAGTACTTC. Protein sequence: CASSTRTVQETQYF.

This clonotype was counted many times. The rearrangement joins TRBV19 to TRBJ2-2; D not certain. The CDR3 has 16 amino acids. Germline-derived CDR1 and CDR2 are LNHDA and SQIVND (reference sequence). Deletions cut 5 bases from V and 5 bases from J, with 18 bases between. The CDR3 sequence is CASSPLGLVGTGELFF. CDR3 DNA sequence: TGTGCCAGTAGTCCCCTCGGGCTAGTAGGGACCGGGGAGCTGTTTTTT.